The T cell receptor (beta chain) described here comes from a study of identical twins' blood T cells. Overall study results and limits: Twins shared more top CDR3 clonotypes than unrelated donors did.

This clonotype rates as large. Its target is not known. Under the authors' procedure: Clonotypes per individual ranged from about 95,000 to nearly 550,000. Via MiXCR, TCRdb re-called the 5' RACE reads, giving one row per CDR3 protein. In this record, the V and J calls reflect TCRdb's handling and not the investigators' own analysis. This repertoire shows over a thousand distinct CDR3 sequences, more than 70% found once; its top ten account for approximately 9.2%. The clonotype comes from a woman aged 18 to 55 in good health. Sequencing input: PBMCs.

CDR3 coding DNA: TGTGCCAGCAGCCCGGGACACAATGAAAAACTGTTTTTT. Its protein is CASSPGHNEKLFF. The rearrangement links TRBV13 to TRBJ1-4, with D possibly matching TRBD1 (6 bases). Germline CDR1 PRHDT, CDR2 FYEKMQ (reference sequence). The V gene lost 5 bases and the J gene lost 5 bases, with 9 bases spanning the gap. The CDR3 is 13 residues long. Drawing the rest from reference TRBV13 and TRBJ1-4, the complete variable domain is AAGVIQSPRHLIKEKRETATLKCYPIPRHDTVYWYQQGPGQDPQFLISFYEKMQSDKGSIPDRFSAQQFSDYHSELNMSSLELGDSALYFCASSPGHNEKLFFGSGTQLSVL.